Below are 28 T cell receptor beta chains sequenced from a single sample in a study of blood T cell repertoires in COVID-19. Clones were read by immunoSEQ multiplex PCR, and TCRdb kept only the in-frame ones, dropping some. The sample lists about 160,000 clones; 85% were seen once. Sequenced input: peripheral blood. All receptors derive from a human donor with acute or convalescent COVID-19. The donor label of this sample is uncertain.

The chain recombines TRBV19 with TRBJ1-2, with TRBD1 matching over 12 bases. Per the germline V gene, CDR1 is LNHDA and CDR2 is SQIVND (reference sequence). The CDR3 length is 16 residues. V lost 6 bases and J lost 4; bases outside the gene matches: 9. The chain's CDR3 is CASRGRGTGGGYGYTF. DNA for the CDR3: TGTGCCAGTAGAGGTCGAGGGACAGGGGGCGGCTATGGCTACACCTTC.

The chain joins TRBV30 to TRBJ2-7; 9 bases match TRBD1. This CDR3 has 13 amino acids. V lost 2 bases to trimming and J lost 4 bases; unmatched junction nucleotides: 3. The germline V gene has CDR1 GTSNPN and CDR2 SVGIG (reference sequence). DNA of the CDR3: TGTGCCTGGAGTTCGGGACAGGGATACGAGCAGTACTTC. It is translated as CAWSSGQGYEQYF.

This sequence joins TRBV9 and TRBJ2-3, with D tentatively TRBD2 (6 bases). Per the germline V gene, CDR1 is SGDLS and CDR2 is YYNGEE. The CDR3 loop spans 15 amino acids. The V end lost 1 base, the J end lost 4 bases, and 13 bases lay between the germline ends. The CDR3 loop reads CASSVLGLGADTQYF. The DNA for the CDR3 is TGTGCCAGCAGCGTACTGGGACTTGGAGCAGATACGCAGTATTTT. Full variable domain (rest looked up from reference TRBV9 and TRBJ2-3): DSGVTQTPKHLITATGQRVTLRCSPRSGDLSVYWYQQSLDQGLQFLIQYYNGEERAKGNILERFSAQQFPDLHSELNLSSLELGDSALYFCASSVLGLGADTQYFGPGTRLTVL.

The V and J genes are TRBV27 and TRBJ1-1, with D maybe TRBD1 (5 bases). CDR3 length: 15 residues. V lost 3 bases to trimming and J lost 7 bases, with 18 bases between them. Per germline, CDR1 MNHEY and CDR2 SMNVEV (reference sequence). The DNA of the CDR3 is TGTGCCAGCAGTTTCGACGCGCGGGGGGGGAATGAAGCTTTCTTT. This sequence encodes CASSFDARGGNEAFF.

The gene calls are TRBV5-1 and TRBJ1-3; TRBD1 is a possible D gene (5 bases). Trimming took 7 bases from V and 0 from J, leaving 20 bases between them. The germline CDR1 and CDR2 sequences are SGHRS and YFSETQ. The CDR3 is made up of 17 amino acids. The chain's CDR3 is CASRRQSEGASGNTIYF. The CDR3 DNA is TGCGCCAGCCGAAGACAGTCTGAAGGGGCCTCTGGAAACACCATATATTTT. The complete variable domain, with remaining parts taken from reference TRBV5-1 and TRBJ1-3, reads KAGVTQTPRYLIKTRGQQVTLSCSPISGHRSVSWYQQTPGQGLQFLFEYFSETQRNKGNFPGRFSGRQFSNSRSEMNVSTLELGDSALYLCASRRQSEGASGNTIYFGEGSWLTVV.

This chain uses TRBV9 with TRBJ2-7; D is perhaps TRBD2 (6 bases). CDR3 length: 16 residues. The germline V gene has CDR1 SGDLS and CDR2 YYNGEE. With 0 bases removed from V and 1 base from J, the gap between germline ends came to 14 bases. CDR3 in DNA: TGTGCCAGCAGCGTAGGGGGAGGCGCAGCGTCCTACGAGCAGTACTTC. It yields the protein CASSVGGGAASYEQYF.

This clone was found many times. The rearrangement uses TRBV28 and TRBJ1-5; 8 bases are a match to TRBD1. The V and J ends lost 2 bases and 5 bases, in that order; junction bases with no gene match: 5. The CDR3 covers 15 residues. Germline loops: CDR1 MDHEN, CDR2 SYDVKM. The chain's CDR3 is CASSLRTGSDQPQHF. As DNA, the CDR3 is TGTGCCAGCAGTTTAAGGACAGGGAGTGATCAGCCCCAGCATTTT.

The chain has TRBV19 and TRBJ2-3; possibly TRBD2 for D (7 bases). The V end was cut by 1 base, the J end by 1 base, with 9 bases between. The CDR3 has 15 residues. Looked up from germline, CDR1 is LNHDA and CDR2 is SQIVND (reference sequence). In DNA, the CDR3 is TGTGCCAGTAGTATAGGGCGGGGGCGCACAGATACGCAGTATTTT. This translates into CASSIGRGRTDTQYF.

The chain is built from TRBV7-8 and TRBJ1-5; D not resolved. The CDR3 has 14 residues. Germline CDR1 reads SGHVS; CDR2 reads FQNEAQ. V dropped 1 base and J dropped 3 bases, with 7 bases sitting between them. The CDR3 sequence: CASSLVADNQPQHF. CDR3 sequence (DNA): TGTGCCAGCAGCTTAGTTGCAGACAATCAGCCCCAGCATTTT.

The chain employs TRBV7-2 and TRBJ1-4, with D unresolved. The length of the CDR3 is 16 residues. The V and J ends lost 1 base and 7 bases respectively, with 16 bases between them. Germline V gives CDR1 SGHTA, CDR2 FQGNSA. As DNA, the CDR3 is TGTGCCAGCAGCTTAGTCGGGGATCCGGGCGGTGAAAAACTGTTTTTT. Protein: CASSLVGDPGGEKLFF.

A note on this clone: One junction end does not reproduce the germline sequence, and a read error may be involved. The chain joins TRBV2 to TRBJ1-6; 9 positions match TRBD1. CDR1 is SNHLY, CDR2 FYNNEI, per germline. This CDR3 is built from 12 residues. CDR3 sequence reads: CASSAGTGTLHF. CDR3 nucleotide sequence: TGTGCCAGCAGTGCCGGGACAGGGACCCTGCACTTT.

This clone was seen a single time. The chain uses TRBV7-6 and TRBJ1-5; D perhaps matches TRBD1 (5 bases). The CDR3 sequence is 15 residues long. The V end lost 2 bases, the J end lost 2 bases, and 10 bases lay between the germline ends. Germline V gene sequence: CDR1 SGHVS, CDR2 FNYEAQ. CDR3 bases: TGTGCCAGCAGCTTACAGGGTAGGGGCAATCAGCCCCAGCATTTT. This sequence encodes CASSLQGRGNQPQHF.

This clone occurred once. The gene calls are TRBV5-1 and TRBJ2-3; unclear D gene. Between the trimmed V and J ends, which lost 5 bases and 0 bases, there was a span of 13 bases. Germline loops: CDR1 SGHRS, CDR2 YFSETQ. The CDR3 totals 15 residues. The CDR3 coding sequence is TGCGCCAGCAGGACGACTGGCGCTAGCACAGATACGCAGTATTTT. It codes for CASRTTGASTDTQYF.

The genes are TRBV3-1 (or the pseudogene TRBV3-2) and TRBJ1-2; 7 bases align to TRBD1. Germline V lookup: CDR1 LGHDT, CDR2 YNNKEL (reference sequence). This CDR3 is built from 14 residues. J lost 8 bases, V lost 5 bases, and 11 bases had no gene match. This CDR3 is CASSKTGRFGGYTF. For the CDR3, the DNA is TGTGCCAGCAGCAAGACAGGGCGGTTTGGAGGCTACACCTTC.

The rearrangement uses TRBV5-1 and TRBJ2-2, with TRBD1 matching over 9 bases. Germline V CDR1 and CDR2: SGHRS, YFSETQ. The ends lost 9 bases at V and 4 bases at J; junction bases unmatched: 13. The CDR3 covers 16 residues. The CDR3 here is CATRRVGTGPTGELFF. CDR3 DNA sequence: TGCGCCACCAGGAGAGTGGGGACAGGGCCCACCGGGGAGCTGTTTTTT.

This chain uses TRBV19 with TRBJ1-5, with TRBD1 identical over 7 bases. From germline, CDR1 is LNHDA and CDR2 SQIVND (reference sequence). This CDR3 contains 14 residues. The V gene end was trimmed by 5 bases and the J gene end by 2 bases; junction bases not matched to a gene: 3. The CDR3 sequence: CASSHRGGNQPQHF. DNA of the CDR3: TGTGCCAGTAGTCACAGGGGAGGCAATCAGCCCCAGCATTTT.

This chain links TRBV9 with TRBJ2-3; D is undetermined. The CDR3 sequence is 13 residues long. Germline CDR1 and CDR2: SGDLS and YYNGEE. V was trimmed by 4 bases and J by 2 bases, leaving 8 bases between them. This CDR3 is CASSRYFTDTQYF. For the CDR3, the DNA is TGTGCCAGCAGCCGGTATTTCACAGATACGCAGTATTTT.

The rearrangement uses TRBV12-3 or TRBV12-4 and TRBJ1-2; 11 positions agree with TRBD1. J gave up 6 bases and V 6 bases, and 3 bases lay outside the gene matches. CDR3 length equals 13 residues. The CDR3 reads CASRDRGRHGYTF. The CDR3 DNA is TGTGCCAGCAGGGACAGGGGGCGCCATGGCTACACCTTC.

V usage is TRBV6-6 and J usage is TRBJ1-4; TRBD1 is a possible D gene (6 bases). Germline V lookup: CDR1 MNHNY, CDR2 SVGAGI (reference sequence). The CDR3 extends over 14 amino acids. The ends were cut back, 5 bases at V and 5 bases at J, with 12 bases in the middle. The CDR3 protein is CASSPTGLNEKLFF. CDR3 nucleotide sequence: TGTGCCAGCAGTCCGACAGGTTTAAATGAAAAACTGTTTTTT.

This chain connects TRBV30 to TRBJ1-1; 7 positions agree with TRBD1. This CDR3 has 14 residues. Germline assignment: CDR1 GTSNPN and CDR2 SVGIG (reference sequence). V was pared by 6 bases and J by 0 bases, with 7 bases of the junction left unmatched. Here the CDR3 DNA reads TGTGCCTGCATCAGACAGGGATTGAACACTGAAGCTTTCTTT. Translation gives CACIRQGLNTEAFF.

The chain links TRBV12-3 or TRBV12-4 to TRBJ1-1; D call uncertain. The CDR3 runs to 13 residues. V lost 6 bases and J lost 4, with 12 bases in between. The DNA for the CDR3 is TGTGCCAGCAGCCGTCGACCGGGCACTGAAGCTTTCTTT. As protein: CASSRRPGTEAFF.

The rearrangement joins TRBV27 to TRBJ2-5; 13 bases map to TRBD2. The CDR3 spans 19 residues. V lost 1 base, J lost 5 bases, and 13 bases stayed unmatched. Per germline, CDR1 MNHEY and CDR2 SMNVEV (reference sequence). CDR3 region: CASSLFPPSTSGGTETQYF. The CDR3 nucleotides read TGTGCCAGCAGTTTATTTCCCCCTTCGACTAGCGGGGGGACTGAGACCCAGTACTTC.

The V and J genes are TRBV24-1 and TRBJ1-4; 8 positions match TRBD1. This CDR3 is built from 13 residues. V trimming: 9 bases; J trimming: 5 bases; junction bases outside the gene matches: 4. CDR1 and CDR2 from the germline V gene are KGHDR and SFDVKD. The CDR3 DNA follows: TGTGCCACCTCAGACAGGGGAAATGAAAAACTGTTTTTT. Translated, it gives CATSDRGNEKLFF.

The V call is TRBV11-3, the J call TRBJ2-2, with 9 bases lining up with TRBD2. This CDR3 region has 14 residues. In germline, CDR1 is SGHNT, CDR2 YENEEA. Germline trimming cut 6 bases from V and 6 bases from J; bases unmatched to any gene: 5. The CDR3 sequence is CASRPPSGAGELFF. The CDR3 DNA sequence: TGTGCCAGCAGACCACCTAGCGGGGCCGGGGAGCTGTTTTTT.

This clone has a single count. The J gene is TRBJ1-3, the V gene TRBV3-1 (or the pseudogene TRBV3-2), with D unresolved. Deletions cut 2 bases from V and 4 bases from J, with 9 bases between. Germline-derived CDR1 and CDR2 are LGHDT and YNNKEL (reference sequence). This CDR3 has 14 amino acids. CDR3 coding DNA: TGTGCCAGCAGCCAATCCGTCGGGGGAAACACCATATATTTT. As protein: CASSQSVGGNTIYF.

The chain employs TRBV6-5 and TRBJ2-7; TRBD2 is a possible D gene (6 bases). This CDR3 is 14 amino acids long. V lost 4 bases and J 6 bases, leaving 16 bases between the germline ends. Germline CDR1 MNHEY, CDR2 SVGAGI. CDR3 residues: CASSFGSVAGEQYF. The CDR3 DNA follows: TGTGCCAGCAGTTTCGGGAGCGTGGCGGGCGAGCAGTACTTC.

CDR3 sequence (DNA): TGTGCCAGCAGTTACTCGGGCCTGGGCTGGGGCTACACCTTC. It specifies CASSYSGLGWGYTF. The rearrangement links TRBV6-5 to TRBJ1-2; D is undetermined. The CDR3 spans 14 residues. Germline V gene lookup returns CDR1 MNHEY and CDR2 SVGAGI. The V and J ends lost 0 bases and 8 bases respectively, with 13 bases between them.

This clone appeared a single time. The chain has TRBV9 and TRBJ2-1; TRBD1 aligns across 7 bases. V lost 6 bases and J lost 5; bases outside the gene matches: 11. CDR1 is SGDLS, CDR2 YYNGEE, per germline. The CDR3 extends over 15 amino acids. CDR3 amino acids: CASTLAGDSNNEQFF. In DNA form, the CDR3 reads TGTGCCAGCACCTTAGCCGGGGACAGTAACAATGAGCAGTTCTTC.